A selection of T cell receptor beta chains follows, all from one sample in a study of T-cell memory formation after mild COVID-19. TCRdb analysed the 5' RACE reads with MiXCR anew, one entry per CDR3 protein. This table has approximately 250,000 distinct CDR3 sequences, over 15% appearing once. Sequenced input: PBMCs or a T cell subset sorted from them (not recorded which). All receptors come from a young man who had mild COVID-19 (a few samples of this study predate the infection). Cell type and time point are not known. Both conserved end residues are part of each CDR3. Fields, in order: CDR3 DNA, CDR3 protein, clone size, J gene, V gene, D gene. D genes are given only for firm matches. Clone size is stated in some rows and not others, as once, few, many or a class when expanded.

TGTGCCAGCAGCTTAGTGGGGCCCGGGGAGCTGTTTTTT	CASSLVGPGELFF	many	TRBJ2-2	TRBV7-8	NA
TGTGCCAGCAGTCCAGCGTCCGGGACAGACACAGATACGCAGTATTTT	CASSPASGTDTDTQYF	NA	TRBJ2-3	TRBV7-9	TRBD1
TGTGCCAGCCCCTTGGCGGAGCCCCAGCATTTT	CASPLAEPQHF	few	TRBJ1-5	TRBV18	NA
TGCGCCAGCAGCCAAGAGGCCGCAAACCGGGACAGAATAGATAATTCACCCCTCCACTTT	CASSQEAANRDRIDNSPLHF	few	TRBJ1-6	TRBV4-1	TRBD1
TGCGCCAGCAGCTTGGCCGGGGTATGGGATGAAAAACTGTTTTTT	CASSLAGVWDEKLFF	NA	TRBJ1-4	TRBV5-1	NA
TGCGCCAGCAGCTTGGCTACAGGGGGCGAGCAGTACTTC	CASSLATGGEQYF	NA	TRBJ2-7	TRBV5-1	TRBD1
TGTGCCAGCAGTGACCTAGGAGGGGCGCAGGACGAGCAGTACTTC	CASSDLGGAQDEQYF	NA	TRBJ2-7	TRBV2	NA
TGCGCCAGCAGCCCTACAGGGAAGGAGACCCAGTACTTC	CASSPTGKETQYF	few	TRBJ2-5	TRBV5-1	NA
TGCGCCAGCAGCTTGGCTGTGGGGCTTCCTAACACTGAAGCTTTCTTT	CASSLAVGLPNTEAFF	few	TRBJ1-1	TRBV5-1	NA
TGTGCCAGCAGTATCACTAGCGGGGGCCGCTACCAAGAGACCCAGTACTTC	CASSITSGGRYQETQYF	NA	TRBJ2-5	TRBV2	TRBD2
TGCGCCAGCAGCCAAGACCGCCACTCCGGCGGGGGGGGGGCAGATACGCAGTATTTT	CASSQDRHSGGGGADTQYF	NA	TRBJ2-3	TRBV4-1	TRBD2
TGTGCCAGCAGCCCCTTCGTGGGGAACCCACAAGAGACCCAGTACTTC	CASSPFVGNPQETQYF	many	TRBJ2-5	TRBV11-1	NA
TGCGCCAGCAGCCCCTCCGGACAATCAGGTCAGGGCTACACCTTC	CASSPSGQSGQGYTF	NA	TRBJ1-2	TRBV5-1	NA
TGTGCCAGCAGCTTAAAGGGGAGCGGGGAGCTGTTTTTT	CASSLKGSGELFF	few	TRBJ2-2	TRBV7-3	NA
TGTGCCAGCAGTTACGACGATCTTTCTGAAGAAGCTTTCTTT	CASSYDDLSEEAFF	few	TRBJ1-1	TRBV6-2/TRBV6-3	NA
TGTGCCAGCAGCATTTACAGGGGGTACCAGAACACCACCATGAACACTGAAGCTTTCTTT	CASSIYRGYQNTTMNTEAFF	NA	TRBJ1-1	TRBV7-9	TRBD1
TGCGCCAGCAGCTTGATGGAGAATCAGCCCCAGCATTTT	CASSLMENQPQHF	NA	TRBJ1-5	TRBV5-1	NA
TGCGCCAGCACAATTTACAATGAGCAGTTCTTC	CASTIYNEQFF	NA	TRBJ2-1	TRBV5-1	NA
TGCGCCAGCAGCTCCGGGACAGGAGCTTGGGGCGATAATTCACCCCTCCACTTT	CASSSGTGAWGDNSPLHF	NA	TRBJ1-6	TRBV5-1	TRBD1
TGCGCCAGCAGCTTCGGGGGATACACAGATACGCAGTATTTT	CASSFGGYTDTQYF	few	TRBJ2-3	TRBV5-1	NA
TGTGCCAGCAGCTTAGACAGGGATCACTATGGCTACACCTTC	CASSLDRDHYGYTF	few	TRBJ1-2	TRBV7-3	TRBD1
TGTGCCAGCAGGATGACAGAAGACACAGATACGCAGTATTTT	CASRMTEDTDTQYF	few	TRBJ2-3	TRBV2	NA
TGTGCCAGCAGCCATGACAGGGGCGTCCTCTACGAGCAGTACTTC	CASSHDRGVLYEQYF	few	TRBJ2-7	TRBV4-2	TRBD1
TGCGCCAGCAGCCTCAGCCGGGGGGAGTACGAGCAGTACTTC	CASSLSRGEYEQYF	few	TRBJ2-7	TRBV4-1	TRBD2
TGTGCCAGCAGTTTAGCCAGGGAGAGGTACGAGCAGTACTTC	CASSLARERYEQYF	NA	TRBJ2-7	TRBV12-3/TRBV12-4	NA